This entry concerns a single T cell receptor beta chain. This clonotype was detected only a few times. Its antigen specificity is not known. Per-base quality was not reported, and no clone a single base away is much larger than it. The data were taken from a study of spatial heterogeneity in lung cancer (dated by TCRdb to about 2019). In the study overall: More beta-chain than alpha-chain transcripts were consistently detected, likely reflecting higher beta-chain transcript abundance. In the raw uncorrected reads, each unique combination of TCR and UMI appeared on average more than ten times. TCR alpha and beta repertoires were quantitatively compared across multiple tumor regions, matched nontumor lung and blood in non-small cell lung cancer. Nonsynonymous mutation counts, determined by whole-exome sequencing of tumor tissue, were related to TCR repertoire features. Both alpha and beta chains were TCR-sequenced in samples taken at surgery, namely 220 tumor regions, approximately 63 matched nontumor lung samples and about 58 PBMC samples.

The library was prepared using 5' RACE. This sample was sequenced with a NextSeq 500. In the TCR library protocol, a unique molecular identifier was attached to each TCR cDNA molecule so that PCR and sequencing errors could be corrected. From the authors' description of their analysis: TCR identification, UMI-based error correction and CDR3 extraction were performed with Decombinator tools. TCRs above a frequency of 2 per 1,000, corresponding to the top 1% of the tumor frequency distribution, were defined as expanded. Renyi diversity was computed with the R vegan package after each repertoire had been subsampled 100 times to 5,000 TCRs. CDR3 similarity networks were built from amino acid triplet string-kernel similarity, with CDR3s being connected when pairwise similarity was above 0.82. The raw public reads went through TCRdb reprocessing: fastp at Q25, MiXCR clone calling, in-frame beta chains kept. A single entry per CDR3 protein holds the most common genes and DNA from its merged rows. TCRdb, not the original authors, processed these V and J calls. The sample includes 35,000 to 45,000 distinct CDR3 sequences, with 4% to 6% observed a single time. The biggest ten clones account for about a quarter of the sample.

General conclusions and limits of the study: Ubiquitous expanded tumor TCRs showed up in blood more often at tumor resection than at routine follow-up. Confirming at a functional level the hypothesis that regional TCRs recognize regional mutations was considered to require additional single-cell paired TCR alpha and beta sequencing.

The time point tag for this specimen amounts to: sample taken at primary tumor resection. For TCR sequencing, whole RNA was extracted from tumor and nontumor lung tissue, or from cryopreserved PBMC samples, and no cell sorting was done. Samples were obtained from about 69 patients with early-stage, untreated non-small cell lung cancer from the lung TRACERx cohort. A patient was chosen for TCR sequencing only when enough RNA was available from at least two tumor regions. The clonotype originates from a female donor with early-stage non-small cell lung cancer. Sequenced here: PBMCs, sampled at surgery.

The CDR3 sequence is CSATGQDYEQYF. The DNA reads as follows: TGCAGTGCTACGGGACAGGACTACGAGCAGTACTTC. The rearranged chain carries TRBV20-1 and TRBJ2-7; 8 bases in the junction line up with TRBD1. The germline V end is reduced by 4 bases and the J end by 3 bases; junction bases left unmatched: 2. From the cysteine up to the phenylalanine, the CDR3 has a length of 12 residues. Only the CDR3 portion is preserved as DNA: 36 bases, with reading frame beginning at the first base. CDR1 and CDR2, per the germline V gene (reference sequence), are DFQATT and SNEGSKA.